The 25 T cell receptor beta chains listed next were all sequenced from one sample in a study of graft-versus-host responses after intestinal transplantation (dated by TCRdb to the early 2020s). Library preparation was by the immunoSEQ multiplex PCR assay. The table was pulled from immuneACCESS by TCRdb, which kept in-frame rearrangements only. Such tables lose some clones; where checked, under half of the loss comes from unresolved V genes, and the rest has no known cause. The sample table lists about 43,000 clones, about 95% of them with a count of one. 1.5% to 2% of the sample is in the top ten clones. Specimen: PBMCs, collected 335 days after intestinal transplant. These TCRs come from a human patient who received an intestinal transplant, so some T cells may come from the graft donor.

CDR3: CASSLNRGTYEQYF. The DNA of the CDR3 is TGTGCCAGCAGCTTAAACAGGGGAACCTACGAGCAGTACTTC. J is TRBJ2-7 and V is TRBV11-2, with 7 bases lining up with TRBD1. CDR3 length: 14 residues. The germline V gene encodes CDR1 SGHAT and CDR2 FQNNGV. V shed 2 bases, J shed 2 bases, and the junction held 3 bases outside the gene matches.

The chain recombines TRBV5-1 with TRBJ2-6; D is unclear. Germline CDR1 SGHRS, CDR2 YFSETQ. The CDR3 sequence is 14 residues long. V dropped 3 bases and J dropped 4 bases, with 8 bases sitting between them. As DNA, the CDR3 is TGCGCCAGCAGCTCACCCGCGGGGGCCAACGTCCTGACTTTC. Translating it yields CASSSPAGANVLTF.

The chain is built from TRBV14 and TRBJ2-5; 8 bases match TRBD2. CDR1 and CDR2 from the germline V gene are SGHDN and FVKESK. The CDR3 runs 13 residues. After removal of 1 base from V and 5 bases from J, the junction contained 0 bases not matched to a gene. The CDR3, as DNA: TGTGCCAGCAGCCAAGGCGGGGGGGAGACCCAGTACTTC. Translated: CASSQGGGETQYF.

The gene calls are TRBV6-5 and TRBJ1-5; D remains unclear. V lost 6 bases, J lost 0 bases, and 6 bases lay in between. The germline V gene encodes CDR1 MNHEY and CDR2 SVGAGI. This CDR3 has 13 amino acids. The CDR3 is CASSPDSNQPQHF. DNA of the CDR3: TGTGCCAGCAGCCCCGATAGCAATCAGCCCCAGCATTTT.

This clone was seen just once. This chain links TRBV29-1 with TRBJ1-2, with D uncertain. This CDR3 has 13 amino acids. The germline V gene encodes CDR1 SQVTM and CDR2 ANQGSEA. V lost 4 bases and J 2 bases, leaving 11 bases between the germline ends. CDR3 sequence (DNA): TGCAGCGTTGTAGGACTCTTCAACTATGGCTACACCTTC. Protein: CSVVGLFNYGYTF. Full variable domain (rest looked up from reference TRBV29-1 and TRBJ1-2): SAVISQKPSRDICQRGTSLTIQCQVDSQVTMMFWYRQQPGQSLTLIATANQGSEATYESGFVIDKFPISRPNLTFSTLTVSNMSPEDSSIYLCSVVGLFNYGYTFGSGTRLTVV.

The V call is TRBV5-6, the J call TRBJ1-5, with 10 bases aligning to TRBD1. Trimming took 3 bases from V and 0 from J; bases not matched to a gene: 6. This CDR3 has 17 amino acids. In germline, CDR1 is SGHDT, CDR2 YYEEEE. CDR3 sequence: CASSSTGGIYSNQPQHF. CDR3 in DNA: TGTGCCAGCAGCTCGACAGGGGGCATCTATAGCAATCAGCCCCAGCATTTT.

V and J are TRBV7-2 and TRBJ2-5; a possible D gene is TRBD1 (5 bases). The V gene's germline CDR1 is SGHTA and CDR2 FQGNSA. The CDR3 sequence is 14 residues long. The ends were cut back, 5 bases at V and 3 bases at J, with 13 bases in the middle. The chain's CDR3 is CASSPMGLEETQYF. The CDR3 DNA is TGTGCCAGCAGCCCTATGGGGCTAGAAGAGACCCAGTACTTC.

The sample holds a few counts of this clone. The chain recombines TRBV4-1 with TRBJ2-7; perhaps TRBD2 as D (6 bases). V lost 4 bases and J lost 6, with 13 bases in between. The CDR3 consists of 13 residues. Germline lookup yields CDR1 MGHRA and CDR2 YSYEKL. CDR3 region: CASSPSAAGEQYF. The CDR3 DNA reads as TGCGCCAGCAGCCCTAGCGCCGCGGGCGAGCAGTACTTC.

The chain employs TRBV15 and TRBJ1-3; no reliable D call. This CDR3 is 13 amino acids long. The germline gives CDR1 LNHNV, CDR2 YYDKDF (reference sequence). Between the trimmed V and J ends, which lost 5 bases and 3 bases, there was a span of 8 bases. DNA of the CDR3: TGTGCCACCAGCTTCCAAGGTGGAAACACCATATATTTT. Its protein product is CATSFQGGNTIYF.

This chain links TRBV6-5 with TRBJ1-5; no clear D. V lost 2 bases and J lost 3, with 11 bases in between. The V gene's germline CDR1 is MNHEY and CDR2 SVGAGI. The length of the CDR3 is 15 residues. The CDR3 spells CASSYGSGPNQPQHF. In DNA form, the CDR3 reads TGTGCCAGCAGTTACGGTTCGGGTCCCAATCAGCCCCAGCATTTT.

This chain connects TRBV15 to TRBJ1-5; 8 bases match TRBD1. CDR1 LNHNV and CDR2 YYDKDF come from the germline V gene (reference sequence). V was clipped by 6 bases and J by 9 bases; unmatched bases: 4. The CDR3 sequence is 12 residues long. CDR3 protein: CATRTGAGPQHF. CDR3 bases: TGTGCCACCAGGACAGGGGCCGGGCCCCAGCATTTT.

The rearrangement joins TRBV9 to TRBJ1-6; D is uncertain. There are 13 residues in the CDR3. In germline, CDR1 is SGDLS, CDR2 YYNGEE. Trimming shortened V by 2 bases and J by 13 bases, and 13 bases separated the two germline ends. The CDR3 bases are TGTGCCAGCAGCGTCGGACCCTTAAAGCCCCTCCACTTT. As protein: CASSVGPLKPLHF.

This clone was detected once. The V call is TRBV7-6, the J call TRBJ2-1; D is possibly TRBD1 (5 bases). This CDR3 spans 13 amino acids. V lost 7 bases and J lost 7, with 14 bases in between. Germline V lookup: CDR1 SGHVS, CDR2 FNYEAQ. The CDR3 loop reads CASTPPGANEQFF. The CDR3 DNA is TGTGCCAGCACCCCCCCTGGGGCGAATGAGCAGTTCTTC.

The chain joins TRBV15 to TRBJ1-3, with no clear D. The ends were cut back, 10 bases at V and 4 bases at J, with 14 bases in the middle. Germline V lookup: CDR1 LNHNV, CDR2 YYDKDF (reference sequence). The CDR3 spans 13 residues. CDR3 sequence (DNA): TGTGCCAGCGCAGGTTCCCTGGGAAACACCATATATTTT. Protein: CASAGSLGNTIYF. The entire variable domain, with the rest obtained from reference TRBV15 and TRBJ1-3, is as follows: DAMVIQNPRYQVTQFGKPVTLSCSQTLNHNVMYWYQQKSSQAPKLLFHYYDKDFNNEADTPDNFQSRRPNTSFCFLDIRSPGLGDTAMYLCASAGSLGNTIYFGEGSWLTVV.

The CDR3 nucleotides read TGTGCCAGCAGCCAAGAGGTGGGGAGCAATGAGCAGTTCTTC. Amino acids: CASSQEVGSNEQFF. The chain couples TRBV4-2 to TRBJ2-1; D may be TRBD2 (5 bases). From germline, CDR1 is LGHNA and CDR2 YNFKEQ. Trimming pared 0 bases from V and 6 bases from J, leaving 9 bases between. This CDR3 comprises 14 residues.

This rearrangement joins TRBV4-1 to TRBJ1-5, with D hard to call. Germline assignment: CDR1 MGHRA and CDR2 YSYEKL. Between the trimmed V and J ends, which lost 4 bases and 6 bases, there was a span of 16 bases. This CDR3 contains 15 residues. The CDR3 reads CASSPIGAGSQPQHF. The CDR3 DNA sequence: TGCGCCAGCAGCCCCATCGGAGCGGGAAGTCAGCCCCAGCATTTT.

The chain combines TRBV6-5 with TRBJ2-3, with 8 bases lining up with TRBD1. The ends lost 5 bases at V and 4 bases at J; junction bases unmatched: 2. From germline, CDR1 is MNHEY and CDR2 SVGAGI. The CDR3 runs 13 residues. The CDR3 protein is CASSRTGPDTQYF. CDR3 DNA: TGTGCCAGCAGTCGGACAGGGCCAGATACGCAGTATTTT.

The chain carries TRBV28 and TRBJ1-1, with D perhaps TRBD1 (5 bases). Trimming removed 6 bases from V and 10 bases from J, with 18 bases in between. The germline CDR1 and CDR2 sequences are MDHEN and SYDVKM. This CDR3 contains 13 residues. CDR3 sequence (DNA): TGTGCCAGCAGACGCCCGGGGACCGCGACAGCTTTCTTT. This codes for CASRRPGTATAFF.

CDR3 residues: CASSFGLGAGTDTQYF. The CDR3 bases are TGTGCCAGTAGCTTCGGACTAGGAGCGGGGACAGATACGCAGTATTTT. The chain is built from TRBV19 and TRBJ2-3; TRBD2 agrees at 7 bases. Germline lookup yields CDR1 LNHDA and CDR2 SQIVND (reference sequence). J was trimmed by 3 bases and V by 6 bases; bases with no gene match: 12. CDR3 length: 16 amino acids.

The chain links TRBV4-1 to TRBJ1-1; the match to TRBD1 covers 7 bases. Trimming removed 3 bases from V and 5 bases from J; junction bases left unmatched: 9. There are 15 residues in the CDR3. Germline CDR1 reads MGHRA; CDR2 reads YSYEKL. The CDR3 reads CASSHHATGETEAFF. CDR3 nucleotide sequence: TGCGCCAGCAGCCATCATGCCACAGGGGAGACTGAAGCTTTCTTT.

The chain uses TRBV2 and TRBJ2-3; TRBD2 matches 16 bases. Germline lookup yields CDR1 SNHLY and CDR2 FYNNEI. This CDR3 is built from 16 residues. The V gene end was trimmed by 9 bases and the J gene end by 4 bases; junction bases not matched to a gene: 7. Written as DNA, the CDR3 is TGTGCCAGGACGGGGACTAGCGGGGGGGCCTCAGATACGCAGTATTTT. It codes for CARTGTSGGASDTQYF.

The J gene is TRBJ2-1, the V gene TRBV6-4; D may correspond to TRBD1 or TRBD2 (5 bases each). The germline CDR1 and CDR2 sequences are MRHNA and SNTAGT. V was trimmed by 5 bases and J by 6 bases, leaving 23 bases between them. The CDR3 totals 17 residues. The CDR3, as DNA: TGTGCCAGCAGTAAGTTTCCGGGACCCCCTAATCGCAATGAGCAGTTCTTC. Its translation is CASSKFPGPPNRNEQFF.

This sequence joins TRBV18 and TRBJ1-1, with 9 bases lining up with TRBD1. From germline, CDR1 is KGHSH and CDR2 LQKENI. The CDR3 contains 15 residues. J gave up 1 base and V 2 bases, and 2 bases lay outside the gene matches. The CDR3 loop is CASSPTGQGNTEAFF. As DNA, the CDR3 is TGTGCCAGCTCACCAACGGGACAGGGGAACACTGAAGCTTTCTTT.

This clone was observed once. The chain joins TRBV19 to TRBJ1-5; no clear D. V was shortened by 8 bases and J by 2 bases, with 16 bases between the two germline ends. The length of the CDR3 is 15 residues. CDR1 is LNHDA, CDR2 SQIVND, per germline (reference sequence). The CDR3 DNA is TGTGCCAGTCGCCTCGGGGTCTTTGGCAATCAGCCCCAGCATTTT. This encodes CASRLGVFGNQPQHF.

CDR3 bases: TGTGCCAGCAGCCAAGAACAGGGGGCGAGTTCCTACAATGAGCAGTTCTTC. This translates into CASSQEQGASSYNEQFF. The chain has TRBV4-2 and TRBJ2-1, with TRBD1 identical over 9 bases. Germline CDR1 and CDR2: LGHNA and YNFKEQ. This CDR3 comprises 17 residues. V lost 0 bases, J lost 1 base, and 4 bases stayed unmatched.